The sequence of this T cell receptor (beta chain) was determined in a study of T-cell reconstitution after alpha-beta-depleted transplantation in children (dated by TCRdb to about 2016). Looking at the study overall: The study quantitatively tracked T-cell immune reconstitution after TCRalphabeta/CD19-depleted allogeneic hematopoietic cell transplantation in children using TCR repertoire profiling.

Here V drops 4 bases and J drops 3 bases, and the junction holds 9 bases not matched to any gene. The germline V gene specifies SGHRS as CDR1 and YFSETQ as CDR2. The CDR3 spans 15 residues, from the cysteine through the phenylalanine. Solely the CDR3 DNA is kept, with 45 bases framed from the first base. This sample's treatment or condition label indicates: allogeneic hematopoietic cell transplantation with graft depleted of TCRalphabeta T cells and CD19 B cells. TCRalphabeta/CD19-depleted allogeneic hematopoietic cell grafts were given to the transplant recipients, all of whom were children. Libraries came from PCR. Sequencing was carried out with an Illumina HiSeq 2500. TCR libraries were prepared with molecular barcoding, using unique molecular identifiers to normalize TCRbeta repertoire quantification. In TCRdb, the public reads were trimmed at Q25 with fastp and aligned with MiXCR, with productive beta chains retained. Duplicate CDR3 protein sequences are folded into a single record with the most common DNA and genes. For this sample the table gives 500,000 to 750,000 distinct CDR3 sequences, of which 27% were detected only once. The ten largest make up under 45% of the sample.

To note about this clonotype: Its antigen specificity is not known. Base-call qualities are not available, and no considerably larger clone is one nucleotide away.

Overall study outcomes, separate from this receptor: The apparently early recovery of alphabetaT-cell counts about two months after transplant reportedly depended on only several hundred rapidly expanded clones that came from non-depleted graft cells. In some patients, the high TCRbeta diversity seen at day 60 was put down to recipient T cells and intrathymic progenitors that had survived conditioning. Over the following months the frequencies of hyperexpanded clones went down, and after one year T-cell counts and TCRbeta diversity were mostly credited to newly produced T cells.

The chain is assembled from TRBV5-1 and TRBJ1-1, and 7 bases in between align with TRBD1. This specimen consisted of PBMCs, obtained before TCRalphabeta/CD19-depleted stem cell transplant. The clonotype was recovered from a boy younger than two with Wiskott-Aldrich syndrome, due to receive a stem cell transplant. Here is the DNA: TGCGCCAGCAGCCTGAGACAGGGCAGGTACACTGAAGCTTTCTTT. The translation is CASSLRQGRYTEAFF.